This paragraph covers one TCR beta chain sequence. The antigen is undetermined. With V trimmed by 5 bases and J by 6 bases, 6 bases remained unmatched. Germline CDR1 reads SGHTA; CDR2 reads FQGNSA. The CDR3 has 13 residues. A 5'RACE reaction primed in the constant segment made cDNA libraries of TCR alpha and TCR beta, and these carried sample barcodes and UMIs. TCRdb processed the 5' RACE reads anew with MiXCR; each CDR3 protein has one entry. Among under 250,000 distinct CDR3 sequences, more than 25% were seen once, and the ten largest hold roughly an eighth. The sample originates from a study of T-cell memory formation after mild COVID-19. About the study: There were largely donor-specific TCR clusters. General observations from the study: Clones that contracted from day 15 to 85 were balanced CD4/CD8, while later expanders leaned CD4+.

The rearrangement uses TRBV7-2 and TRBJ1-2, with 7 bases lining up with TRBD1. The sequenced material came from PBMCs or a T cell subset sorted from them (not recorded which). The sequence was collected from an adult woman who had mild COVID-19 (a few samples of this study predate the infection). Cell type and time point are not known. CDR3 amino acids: CASSPPGGHGYTF. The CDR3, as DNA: TGTGCCAGCAGCCCCCCAGGGGGGCATGGCTACACCTTC.